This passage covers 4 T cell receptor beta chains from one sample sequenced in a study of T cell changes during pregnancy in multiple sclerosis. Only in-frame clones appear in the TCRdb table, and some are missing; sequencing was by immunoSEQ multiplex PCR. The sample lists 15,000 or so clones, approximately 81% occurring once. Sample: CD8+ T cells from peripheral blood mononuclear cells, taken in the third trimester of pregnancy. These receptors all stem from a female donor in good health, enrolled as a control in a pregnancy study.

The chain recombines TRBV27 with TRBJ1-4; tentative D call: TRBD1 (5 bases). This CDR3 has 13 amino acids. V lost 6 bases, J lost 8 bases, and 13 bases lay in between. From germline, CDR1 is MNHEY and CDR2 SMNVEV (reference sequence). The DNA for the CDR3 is TGTGCCAGCAGAAGGGGTGCTGGGGAAAAACTGTTTTTT. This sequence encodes CASRRGAGEKLFF.

This chain's CDR3 is CASSPVASVVSYEQYF. CDR3 nucleotides: TGTGCCAGCAGTCCGGTTGCTAGCGTGGTCTCCTACGAGCAGTACTTC. The chain uses TRBV6-6 and TRBJ2-7; D possibly corresponds to TRBD2 (6 bases). The V end lost 5 bases, the J end lost 0 bases, and 17 bases lay between the germline ends. The CDR3 covers 16 residues. Germline V CDR1 and CDR2: MNHNY, SVGAGI (reference sequence).

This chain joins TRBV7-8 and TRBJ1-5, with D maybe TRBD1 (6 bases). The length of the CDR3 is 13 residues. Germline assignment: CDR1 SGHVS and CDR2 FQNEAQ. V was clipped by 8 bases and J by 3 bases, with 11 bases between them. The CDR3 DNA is TGTGCCAGCGTCCGGGACACCAATCAGCCCCAGCATTTT. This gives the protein CASVRDTNQPQHF. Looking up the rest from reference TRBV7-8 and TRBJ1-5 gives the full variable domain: GAGVSQSPRYKVAKRGQDVALRCDPISGHVSLFWYQQALGQGPEFLTYFQNEAQLDKSGLPSDRFFAERPEGSVSTLKIQRTQQEDSAVYLCASVRDTNQPQHFGDGTRLSIL.

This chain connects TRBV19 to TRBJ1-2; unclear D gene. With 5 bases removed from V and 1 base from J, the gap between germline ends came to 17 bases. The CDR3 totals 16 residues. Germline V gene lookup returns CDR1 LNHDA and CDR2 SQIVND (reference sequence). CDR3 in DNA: TGTGCCAGTAGTCTCCTGACTCCGATTCTTAACTATGGCTACACCTTC. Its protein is CASSLLTPILNYGYTF.